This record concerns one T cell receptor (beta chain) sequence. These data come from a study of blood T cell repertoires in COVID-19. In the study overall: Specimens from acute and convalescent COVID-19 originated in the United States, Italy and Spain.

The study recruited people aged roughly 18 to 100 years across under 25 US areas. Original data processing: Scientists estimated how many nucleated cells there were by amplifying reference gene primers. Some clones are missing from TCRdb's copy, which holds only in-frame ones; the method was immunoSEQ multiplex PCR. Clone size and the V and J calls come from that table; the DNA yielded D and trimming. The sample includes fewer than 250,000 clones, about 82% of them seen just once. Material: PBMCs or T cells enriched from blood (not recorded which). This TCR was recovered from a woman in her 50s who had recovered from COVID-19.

The CDR3 sequence: CASSLAQGRDLGELFF. The DNA of the CDR3 is TGTGCCAGCAGCTTAGCGCAGGGGCGCGATCTCGGGGAGCTGTTTTTT. This sequence joins TRBV7-6 and TRBJ2-2; TRBD1 might be the D (6 bases). Between the trimmed V and J ends, which lost 0 bases and 7 bases, there was a span of 15 bases. The CDR3 has 16 amino acids. CDR1 is SGHVS, CDR2 FNYEAQ, per germline.